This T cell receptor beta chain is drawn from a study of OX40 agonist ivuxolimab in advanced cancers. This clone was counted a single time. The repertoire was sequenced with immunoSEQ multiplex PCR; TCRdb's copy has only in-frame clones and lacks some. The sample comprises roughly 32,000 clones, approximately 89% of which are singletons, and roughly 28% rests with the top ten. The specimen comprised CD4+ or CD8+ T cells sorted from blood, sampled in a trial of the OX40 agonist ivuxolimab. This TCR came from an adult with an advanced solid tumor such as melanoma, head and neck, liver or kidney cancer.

The CDR3: CASSIYGTGTDTQYF. Written as DNA, the CDR3 is TGTGCCAGCAGTATCTACGGAACAGGGACGGATACGCAGTATTTT. The chain combines TRBV27 with TRBJ2-3; TRBD1 might be the D (6 bases). This CDR3 contains 15 residues. CDR1 and CDR2 from the germline V gene are MNHEY and SMNVEV (reference sequence). V lost 5 bases, J lost 6 bases, and 18 bases lay in between.